This entry describes one TCR beta chain. TCRdb's copy holds only in-frame clones and misses some; the assay was immunoSEQ multiplex PCR. Of 600,000 to 900,000 clones listed, roughly 88% were seen once; the top ten hold roughly 0.01%. The sample comes from a study of shared T cell receptors in the human thymus. This same sample was also taken into another study, of human thymus T cells. As that report states: Resections obtained during corrective heart surgery supplied the thymus tissue.

The sequence derives from a girl less than two years old with a congenital heart defect. The sample consisted of thymocytes.

This CDR3 is CARSLSRADRGSGAGELFF. CDR3 nucleotide sequence: TGTGCCAGAAGCTTATCGCGGGCGGACAGGGGGTCAGGAGCCGGGGAGCTGTTTTTT. This chain links TRBV7-5 with TRBJ2-2; TRBD1 is taken as the D call from the table, unchecked against the DNA. TRBV7-5 is a recognized pseudogene. The CDR3 runs to 19 residues.